The clone carrying this T cell receptor beta chain was counted once. This table comes from immunoSEQ multiplex PCR, and its TCRdb copy is limited to in-frame clones, with some not included. The table records roughly 2.1 million clones, about 93% of them present only once. The V gene lost 3 bases and the J gene lost 5 bases, with 8 bases spanning the gap. The CDR3 has 12 residues. CDR1 is SQVTM and CDR2 is ANQGSEA in the germline V gene. The data are from a study of shared clonotypes between healthy human individuals. It was CD45RO-negative cells, positively selected for CCR7, that made up naive CD8 cells, with terminally differentiated effector memory CD45RA+ cells excluded.

The sample consisted of naive CD8+ T cells from PBMCs. The V and J genes are TRBV29-1 and TRBJ2-1; D is uncertain. This sequence was found in a man aged 18-30 years in good health. Some clones in this sample may be carry-over from other donors' samples. The CDR3 protein is CSVEELHNEQFF. CDR3 nucleotide sequence: TGCAGCGTTGAGGAATTACACAATGAGCAGTTCTTC.